The table lists the clone carrying this T cell receptor beta chain with many counts. Its antigen is not identified. The record originates from a study of T cells in Graves' hyperthyroidism and ophthalmopathy. Patients were excluded because of uncontrolled infection, other autoimmune disease, pregnancy or lactation. Findings and limits, study-wide: Most clonotypes expanded in thyroid above 0.001 were likewise present in blood. Ophthalmopathy cases were set apart from stable hyperthyroidism by a 13 V-J model.

V was trimmed by 0 bases and J by 3 bases, leaving 12 bases between them. The CDR3 spans 15 residues. Amplified regions were TCR beta CDR3 sequences from RNA transcripts. Researchers ran a first-round RT-PCR on the TCR CDR3 using the HTBI primer set. TCRdb independently ran MiXCR on the multiplex PCR reads; one entry per CDR3 protein. The table records about 250,000 distinct CDR3 sequences, over 20% of them present only once. V gene TRBV12-3 or TRBV12-4 combines with J gene TRBJ2-7, with a tentative D call TRBD2 (7 bases). This sequence originates from a woman in her thirties or forties with Graves' ophthalmopathy. Sequences were obtained from blood. CDR3 bases: TGTGCCAGCAGTTTAGCAGGGGGGGCCAACTACGAGCAGTACTTC. Its translation is CASSLAGGANYEQYF.